This TCR beta chain comes out of a study of blood T cell repertoires in COVID-19. Study in general: The United States, Italy and Spain supplied acute and convalescent COVID-19 samples.

The CDR3 has 17 residues. The germline V gene has CDR1 SNHLY and CDR2 FYNNEI. V was clipped by 5 bases and J by 3 bases; unmatched bases: 13. Enrolment of Seattle patients took place during active infection, and they were followed longitudinally. Original processing notes: Quantification of nucleated cells was approximated via reference gene primer amplification. Using immunoSEQ multiplex PCR, the repertoire was profiled, and TCRdb retains in-frame clones only, with some absent. D and trimming come from the DNA, and the V and J calls and clone size come from that table. The sample lists 130,000 to 150,000 clones, roughly 80% occurring once.

This TCR was recovered from a woman in her 70s with COVID-19, enrolled during active disease. The sample consisted of peripheral blood. The V call is TRBV2, the J call TRBJ2-3, with TRBD1 identical over 8 bases. CDR3 in DNA: TGTGCCAGCAGTTCTATCCCCGTGAGACAGGGGACAGATACGCAGTATTTT. As protein: CASSSIPVRQGTDTQYF.